The sequence of this T cell receptor beta chain was determined in a study of cytomegalovirus exposure and HLA in healthy donors. Use of 60 Vbeta and 13 Jbeta primers characterized the PCR. Study processing details: Roughly 11 million shared chains were among the 65 million to 85 million unique TCR beta chains that a later analysis counted. Produced via immunoSEQ multiplex PCR; TCRdb's table is partial and in-frame only. That table supplies the V and J calls and clone size; D and trimming were determined from the DNA. Here the sample table reports tens of thousands of clones. CDR1 is SGHRS, CDR2 YFSETQ, per germline. This CDR3 is 16 amino acids long. As concerns this clone: A junction end diverges from the germline sequence, so it may reflect a read error.

Sample: PBMCs. V and J are TRBV5-1 and TRBJ1-1; 7 nucleotides line up with TRBD1. The sequence was obtained from a woman under 40 in good health and CMV-seronegative. CDR3 coding DNA: TGCGTCAGCAGCTTGGAGGGGACAGTACTTGCCACTGAAGCTTTCTTT. Amino acid sequence: CVSSLEGTVLATEAFF.